The 7 T cell receptor beta chains presented below share a single source sample, sequenced in a study of type 1 regulatory T cells. These receptors' targets are unknown. From the reads, TCRdb called clonotypes with MiXCR, one entry per CDR3 protein. In the table there are just under 65,000 distinct CDR3 sequences, about 50% of which are singletons. Sequenced material: cultured non-Tr1 T cells, either the whole culture or a sorted T cell fraction (not recorded which). The receptors come from a human donor in good health.

Comment on this clonotype: Relative to the germline gene, one junction end is altered; a read error may explain this. The chain links TRBV5-1 to TRBJ1-1, with a weak D call TRBD1 (5 bases). The germline gives CDR1 SGHRS, CDR2 YFSETQ. CDR3 length equals 16 residues. CDR3: CASSLGPQGSNTGAFF. The CDR3 DNA follows: TGCGCCAGCAGCTTGGGGCCCCAGGGCTCGAACACTGGAGCTTTCTTT. Full variable domain (remainder filled in from reference TRBV5-1 and TRBJ1-1): KAGVTQTPRYLIKTRGQQVTLSCSPISGHRSVSWYQQTPGQGLQFLFEYFSETQRNKGNFPGRFSGRQFSNSRSEMNVSTLELGDSALYLCASSLGPQGSNTGAFFGQGTRLTVV.

The genes are TRBV4-2 and TRBJ2-1; possibly TRBD1 for D (6 bases). Deletions cut 7 bases from V and 1 base from J, with 20 bases between. This CDR3 region has 17 residues. The V gene's germline CDR1 is LGHNA and CDR2 YNFKEQ. This CDR3 reads CASTAGTGLLSYNEQFF. The CDR3 bases are TGTGCCAGCACGGCCGGCACAGGGCTCCTTTCCTACAATGAGCAGTTCTTC.

This chain uses TRBV4-1 with TRBJ2-1, with 11 bases fitting TRBD2. V lost 6 bases, J lost 4 bases, and 5 bases stayed unmatched. Germline CDR1 reads MGHRA; CDR2 reads YSYEKL. The CDR3 sequence is 15 residues long. CDR3 residues: CASRVAGGRYNEQFF. CDR3 sequence (DNA): TGCGCCAGCAGAGTAGCGGGGGGGCGGTACAATGAGCAGTTCTTC.

This clonotype was found a few times. This chain links TRBV11-3 with TRBJ2-1; no firm D call. This CDR3 spans 15 amino acids. V lost 1 base and J 1 base, leaving 8 bases between the germline ends. Germline CDR1 and CDR2: SGHNT and YENEEA. CDR3 nucleotide sequence: TGTGCCAGCAGCTTAGGCCGGAATTCCTACAATGAGCAGTTCTTC. It yields the protein CASSLGRNSYNEQFF.

V and J are TRBV2 and TRBJ2-3; a weak D match, TRBD2 (5 bases). Trimming took off 0 bases at V and 6 bases at J, with 19 bases between the two ends. Germline assignment: CDR1 SNHLY and CDR2 FYNNEI. This CDR3 spans 17 amino acids. In DNA form, the CDR3 reads TGTGCCAGCAGTGAAGCGATTTGGTCGGAAAGAGGGGATACGCAGTATTTT. Translation: CASSEAIWSERGDTQYF.

This clonotype has only a few counts. The genes are TRBV12-3 or TRBV12-4 and TRBJ2-3, with D possibly matching TRBD1 (6 bases). The CDR3 runs to 14 residues. The ends were cut back, 6 bases at V and 0 bases at J, with 10 bases in the middle. The CDR3 DNA follows: TGTGCCAGCAGGCTTACAGGGAGCACAGATACGCAGTATTTT. The encoded protein is CASRLTGSTDTQYF.

J is TRBJ1-1 and V is TRBV6-5; 12 nucleotides match TRBD1. V was clipped by 2 bases and J by 5 bases; unmatched bases: 6. This CDR3 contains 16 residues. Germline CDR1 MNHEY, CDR2 SVGAGI. CDR3 sequence: CASSYPGTGGLTEAFF. CDR3 sequence (DNA): TGTGCCAGCAGTTACCCCGGGACAGGGGGCTTGACTGAAGCTTTCTTT.